This T cell receptor (beta chain) was profiled in a study of cytomegalovirus exposure and HLA in healthy donors (dated by TCRdb to the late 2010s). In terms of the full investigation: According to a later analysis, the approximately 120 validation repertoires were produced on the same platform as the 666 repertoires of the first cohort. The study was designed to test whether signatures of past pathogen exposure could be identified by cataloging public T cell receptors. To predict cytomegalovirus infection status, the study brought together high-throughput TCR immunosequencing, statistical association of individual TCRs with disease status, and machine learning. Besides the first cohort of approximately 710 subjects, a separate validation cohort made up of 95 to 150 different subjects was used. Results the study describes overall, beyond this receptor: The authors suggested that the approach could potentially be generalized to other disease states and immunological phenotypes. The study listed 164 TCR beta chains as associated with cytomegalovirus. All 120 or so repertoires were used to score co-occurrence in the validation cohort in a later analysis, because that analysis had no HLA typing for the cohort. In vitro tests confirmed that a few of the cytomegalovirus-associated TCR beta chains recognize cytomegalovirus antigens. Cytomegalovirus status was reported to be diagnosed by the classifier with high specificity and sensitivity in both the original and validation cohorts. Subsequent analysis determined that TCRs grouped into clusters in the first cohort also showed a tendency toward co-occurrence across the roughly 120 validation repertoires, and roughly 95% of cluster scores exceeded 0. Most TCR sequences were seen in very few donors, while some public TCRs were found in many individuals.

Library preparation employed the immunoSEQ multiplex PCR assay. The study's processing was this. To diagnose cytomegalovirus status from the catalog of TCR beta chain sequences, a statistical classification framework was built. Entries here come from immuneACCESS through TCRdb and include only in-frame sequences with V and J called. Some clones fail to appear in such tables; in the studies checked, an unresolved V gene covers under half of the shortfall, and the cause of the remainder is unknown. V, J and clone size are those of that table, while D and trimming were read from the DNA. The table for this sample lists 200,000 to 250,000 clones; around four fifths of them were counted only once. Around 15% of the sample is held by the ten biggest clonotypes. On this clone: The antigen this receptor binds is unknown. No qualities accompany the bases; no much larger clone lies one base away.

Donors formed part of the validation cohort, which comprised over a hundred subjects and was distinct from the first cohort of under 750 subjects. The sequenced sample was PBMCs. This receptor was obtained from a woman in her 30s in good health and CMV-seropositive.

CDR3 sequence: CAWTKKWTLMTGELFF. The nucleotide sequence reads as follows: TGTGCCTGGACTAAAAAATGGACCTTGATGACCGGGGAGCTGTTTTTT. This sequence uses TRBV30 and TRBJ2-2; the D gene assignment is ambiguous. V loses 4 bases of germline sequence and J loses 5 bases, and the interval between the two ends is 20 bases. Based on the germline V gene (reference sequence), the CDR1 and CDR2 sequences are GTSNPN and SVGIG. The CDR3 has 16 amino acids, counting the end cysteine and phenylalanine. Of the read, only the CDR3 DNA is kept; its 48 bases are in frame from base 1.